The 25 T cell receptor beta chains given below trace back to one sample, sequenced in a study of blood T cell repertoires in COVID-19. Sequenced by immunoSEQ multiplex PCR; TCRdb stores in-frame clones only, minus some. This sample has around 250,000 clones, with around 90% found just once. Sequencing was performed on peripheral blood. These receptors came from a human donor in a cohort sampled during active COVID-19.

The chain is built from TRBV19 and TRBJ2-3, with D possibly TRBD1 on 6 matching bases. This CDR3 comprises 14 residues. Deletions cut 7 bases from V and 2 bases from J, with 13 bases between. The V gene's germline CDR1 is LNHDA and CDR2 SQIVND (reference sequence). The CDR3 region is CASTQGIHTDTQYF. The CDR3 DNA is TGTGCCAGTACTCAGGGGATACACACAGATACGCAGTATTTT.

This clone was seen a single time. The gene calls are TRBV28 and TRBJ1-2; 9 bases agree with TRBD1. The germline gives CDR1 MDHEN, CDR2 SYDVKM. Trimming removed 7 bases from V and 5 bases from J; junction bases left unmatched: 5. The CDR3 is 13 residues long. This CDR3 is CASTNRGQYGYTF. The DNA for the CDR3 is TGTGCCAGCACTAACAGGGGGCAATATGGCTACACCTTC.

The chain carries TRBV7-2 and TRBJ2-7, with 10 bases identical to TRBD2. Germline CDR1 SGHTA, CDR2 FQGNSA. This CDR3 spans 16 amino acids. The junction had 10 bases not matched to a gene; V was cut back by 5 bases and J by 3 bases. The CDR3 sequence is CASSRLPSGGNYEQYF. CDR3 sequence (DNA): TGTGCCAGCAGCCGTCTGCCTAGCGGGGGAAACTACGAGCAGTACTTC.

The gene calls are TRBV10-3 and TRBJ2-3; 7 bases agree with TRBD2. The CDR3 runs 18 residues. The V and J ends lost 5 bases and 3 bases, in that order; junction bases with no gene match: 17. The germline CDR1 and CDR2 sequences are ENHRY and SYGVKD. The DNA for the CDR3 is TGTGCCATCAGTTCATCCCGGGCAGGGAGGGGTGGAACAGATACGCAGTATTTT. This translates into CAISSSRAGRGGTDTQYF.

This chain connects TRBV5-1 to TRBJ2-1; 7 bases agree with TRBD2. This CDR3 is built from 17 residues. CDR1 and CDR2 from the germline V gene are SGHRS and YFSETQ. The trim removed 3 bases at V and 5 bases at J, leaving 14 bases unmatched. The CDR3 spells CASSSEPFRGGNNEQFF. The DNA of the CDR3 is TGCGCCAGCAGCTCCGAACCGTTTCGCGGGGGTAACAATGAGCAGTTCTTC.

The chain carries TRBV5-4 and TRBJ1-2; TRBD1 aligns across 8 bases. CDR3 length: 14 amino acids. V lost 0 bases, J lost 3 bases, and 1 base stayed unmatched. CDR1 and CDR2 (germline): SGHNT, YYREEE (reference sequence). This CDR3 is CASSLVGQDYGYTF. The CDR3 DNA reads TGTGCCAGCAGCTTGGTGGGACAGGACTATGGCTACACCTTC.

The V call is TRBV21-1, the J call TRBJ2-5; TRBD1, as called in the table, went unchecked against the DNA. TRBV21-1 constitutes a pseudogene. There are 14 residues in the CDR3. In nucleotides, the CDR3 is TGTGCCAGCAGCGGGACAGGGGGGTGGGAGACCCAGTACTTC. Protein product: CASSGTGGWETQYF.

The CDR3 reads CASSQEGGSNTEAFF. Here the CDR3 DNA reads TGCGCCAGCAGCCAAGAGGGAGGGTCGAACACTGAAGCTTTCTTT. The V call is TRBV4-3, the J call TRBJ1-1; D remains unclear. The CDR3 runs 15 residues. CDR1 is LGHNA, CDR2 YSLEER, per germline. Between the trimmed V and J ends, which lost 0 bases and 1 base, there was a span of 9 bases.

DNA for the CDR3: TGTGCCAGCCACAGACAGGGTTGGGCTTTCTTT. Translated: CASHRQGWAFF. The chain is built from TRBV6-5 and TRBJ1-1; 7 positions match TRBD1. J lost 11 bases, V lost 8 bases, and 8 bases had no gene match. CDR1 is MNHEY and CDR2 is SVGAGI in the germline V gene. The CDR3 is made up of 11 amino acids.

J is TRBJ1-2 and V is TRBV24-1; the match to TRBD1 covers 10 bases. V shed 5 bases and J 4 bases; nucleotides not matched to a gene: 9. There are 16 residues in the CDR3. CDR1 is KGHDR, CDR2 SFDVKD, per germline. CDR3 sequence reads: CATSGGGQGGIYGYTF. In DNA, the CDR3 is TGTGCCACCAGTGGAGGAGGACAGGGGGGAATCTATGGCTACACCTTC.

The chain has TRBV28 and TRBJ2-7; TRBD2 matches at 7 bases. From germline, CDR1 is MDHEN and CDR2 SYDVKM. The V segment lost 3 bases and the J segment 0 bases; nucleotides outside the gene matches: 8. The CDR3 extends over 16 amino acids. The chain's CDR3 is CASSFHSERGSYEQYF. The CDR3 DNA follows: TGTGCCAGCAGTTTTCATTCGGAGCGGGGCTCCTACGAGCAGTACTTC.

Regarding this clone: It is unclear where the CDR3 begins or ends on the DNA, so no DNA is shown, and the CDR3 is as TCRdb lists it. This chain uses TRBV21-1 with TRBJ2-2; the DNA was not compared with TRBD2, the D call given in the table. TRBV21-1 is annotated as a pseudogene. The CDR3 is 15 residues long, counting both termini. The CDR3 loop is CASILGRGTTGELFF.

CDR3 sequence: CATSDFAGGANTQYF. The CDR3 DNA reads TGTGCCACCAGTGATTTTGCGGGAGGGGCAAATACGCAGTATTTT. The chain is built from TRBV24-1 and TRBJ2-3, with 9 bases aligning to TRBD2. This CDR3 region has 15 residues. Germline V gives CDR1 KGHDR, CDR2 SFDVKD. V was clipped by 1 base and J by 7 bases; unmatched bases: 5.

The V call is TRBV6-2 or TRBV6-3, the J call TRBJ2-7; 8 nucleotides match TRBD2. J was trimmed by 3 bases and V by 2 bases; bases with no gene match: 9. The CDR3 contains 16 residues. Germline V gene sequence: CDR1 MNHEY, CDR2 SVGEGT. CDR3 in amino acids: CASSYKRGGPDYEQYF. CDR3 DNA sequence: TGTGCCAGCAGTTACAAACGGGGGGGCCCCGACTACGAGCAGTACTTC.

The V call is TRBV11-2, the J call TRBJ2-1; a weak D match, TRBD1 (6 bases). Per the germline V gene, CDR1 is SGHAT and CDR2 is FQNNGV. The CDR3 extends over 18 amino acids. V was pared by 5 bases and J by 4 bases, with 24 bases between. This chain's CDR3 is CASSVPYLGTQLYNEQFF. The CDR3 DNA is TGTGCCAGCAGCGTCCCCTACCTTGGGACACAGCTTTACAATGAGCAGTTCTTC.

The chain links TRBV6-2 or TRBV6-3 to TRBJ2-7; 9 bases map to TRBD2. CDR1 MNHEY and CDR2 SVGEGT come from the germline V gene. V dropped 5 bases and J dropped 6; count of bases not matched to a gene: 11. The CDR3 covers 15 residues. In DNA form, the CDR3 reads TGTGCCAGCAGTGATGGGACTAGCTCGGTGGGCGAGCAGTACTTC. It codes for CASSDGTSSVGEQYF.

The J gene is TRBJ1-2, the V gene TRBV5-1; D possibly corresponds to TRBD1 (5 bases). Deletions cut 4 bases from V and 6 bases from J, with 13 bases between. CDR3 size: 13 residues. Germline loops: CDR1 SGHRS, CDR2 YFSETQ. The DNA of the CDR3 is TGCGCCAGCAGCCCAGACAGCTTGGATGGCTACACCTTC. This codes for CASSPDSLDGYTF. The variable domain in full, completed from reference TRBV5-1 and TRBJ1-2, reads KAGVTQTPRYLIKTRGQQVTLSCSPISGHRSVSWYQQTPGQGLQFLFEYFSETQRNKGNFPGRFSGRQFSNSRSEMNVSTLELGDSALYLCASSPDSLDGYTFGSGTRLTVV.

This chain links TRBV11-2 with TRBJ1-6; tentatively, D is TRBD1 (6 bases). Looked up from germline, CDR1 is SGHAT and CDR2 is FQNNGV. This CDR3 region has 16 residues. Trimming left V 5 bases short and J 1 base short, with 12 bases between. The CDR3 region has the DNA TGTGCCAGCAGCGATCCCGGGACATCCTATAATTCACCCCTCCACTTT. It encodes CASSDPGTSYNSPLHF. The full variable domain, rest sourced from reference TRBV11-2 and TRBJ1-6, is EAGVAQSPRYKIIEKRQSVAFWCNPISGHATLYWYQQILGQGPKLLIQFQNNGVVDDSQLPKDRFSAERLKGVDSTLKIQPAKLEDSAVYLCASSDPGTSYNSPLHFGNGTRLTVT.

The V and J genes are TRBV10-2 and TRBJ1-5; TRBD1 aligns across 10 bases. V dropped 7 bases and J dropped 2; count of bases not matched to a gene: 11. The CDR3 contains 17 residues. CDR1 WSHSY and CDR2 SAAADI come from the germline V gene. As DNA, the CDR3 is TGCGCCAGCAATGAACGGACAGGGGGTGAGGGCAATCAGCCCCAGCATTTT. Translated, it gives CASNERTGGEGNQPQHF.

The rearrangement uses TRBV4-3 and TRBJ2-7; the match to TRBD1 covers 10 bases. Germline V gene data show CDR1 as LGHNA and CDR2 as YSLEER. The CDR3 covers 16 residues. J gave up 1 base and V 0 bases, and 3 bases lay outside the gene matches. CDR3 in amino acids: CASSQELDRGSYEQYF. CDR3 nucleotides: TGCGCCAGCAGCCAAGAGCTGGACAGGGGGTCCTACGAGCAGTACTTC.

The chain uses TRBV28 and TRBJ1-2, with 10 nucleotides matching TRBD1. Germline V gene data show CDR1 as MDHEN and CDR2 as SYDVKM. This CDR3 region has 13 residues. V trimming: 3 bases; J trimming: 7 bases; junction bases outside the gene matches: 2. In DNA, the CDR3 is TGTGCCAGCAGTTTTGACAGGGGGCTTGGCTACACCTTC. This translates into CASSFDRGLGYTF.

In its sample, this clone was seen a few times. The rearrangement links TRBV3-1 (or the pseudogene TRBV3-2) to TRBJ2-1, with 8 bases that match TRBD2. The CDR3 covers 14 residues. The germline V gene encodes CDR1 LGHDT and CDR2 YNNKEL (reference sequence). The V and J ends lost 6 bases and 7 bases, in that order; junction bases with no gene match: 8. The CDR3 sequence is CASRLTGGGNEQFF. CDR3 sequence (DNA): TGTGCCAGCAGGTTAACGGGAGGGGGAAATGAGCAGTTCTTC.

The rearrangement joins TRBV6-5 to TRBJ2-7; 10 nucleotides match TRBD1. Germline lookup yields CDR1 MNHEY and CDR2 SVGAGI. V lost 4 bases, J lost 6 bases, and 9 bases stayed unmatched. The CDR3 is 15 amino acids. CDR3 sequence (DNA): TGTGCCAGCAGTTGGGACAGGGGAATGGTGGGCGAGCAGTACTTC. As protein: CASSWDRGMVGEQYF.

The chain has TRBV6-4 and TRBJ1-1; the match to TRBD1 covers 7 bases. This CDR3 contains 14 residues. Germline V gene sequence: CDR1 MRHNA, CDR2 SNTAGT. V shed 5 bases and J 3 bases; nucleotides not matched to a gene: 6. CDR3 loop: CASSKGQIYTEAFF. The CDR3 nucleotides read TGTGCCAGCAGTAAGGGACAGATATACACTGAAGCTTTCTTT.

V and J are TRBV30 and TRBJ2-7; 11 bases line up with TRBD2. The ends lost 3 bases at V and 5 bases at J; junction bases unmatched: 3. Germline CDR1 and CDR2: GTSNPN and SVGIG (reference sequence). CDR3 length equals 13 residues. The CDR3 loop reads CAWSGLAGHEQYF. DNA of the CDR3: TGTGCCTGGAGCGGACTAGCGGGTCACGAGCAGTACTTC.